The text below deals with one T cell receptor beta chain. The target of this receptor is not known. Within one base of it there is no much larger clone, and no base qualities were kept. Other DNA sequences in the same sample also yield this CDR3. The entry originates in a study of shared clonotypes between healthy human individuals (dated by TCRdb to about 2020). Context from the whole study: Three men and a couple of women, aged 18 to 49 years, made up the cohort. For each donor, CD4 naive and CD4 memory were each given three plates, CD8 naive was given two plates, and CD8 memory was given one plate. To increase sequencing depth and limit assay-specific biases, TCR repertoire library preparation and sequencing were carried out by different laboratories using diverse techniques. The study deeply sequenced blood TCR repertoires of about 5 healthy adults to estimate repertoire size and the extent of clonotype sharing between individuals. Each donor's leukapheresis produced roughly between about 0.8 and 8.9 billion PBMCs. What the work shows at the level of the full study, not this receptor alone: Even with the large sequencing depth, rarefaction of the sorted-subset datasets indicated that sequencing was incomplete. Sharing across a few donors was observed for about 5% of naive CD4, over 3% of naive CD8, roughly 2.3% of memory CD4, and around 0.44% of memory CD8 clonotypes. The genetic and exposure-history diversity represented was limited by the small number of donors. Sampling was limited to blood, and TCR repertoires in tissue likely differ from TCR repertoires in blood. Pairwise subsampling led to the expectation that sequencing depth would affect the degree of clonotype sharing among donors. Compared with non-shared clonotypes, the clonotypes found in all four sorted-subset donors had higher generation probabilities. Naive subsets generally had larger estimated clonotype richness than memory subsets did.

Relative to germline, V is 6 bases shorter and J is 4 bases shorter, with 7 bases between their ends. From the cysteine up to the phenylalanine, the CDR3 has a length of 11 residues. The retained sequence is limited to the CDR3, 33 bases, with the frame set at the first base. CDR1 MDHEN and CDR2 SYDVKM are derived from the germline V gene. CD8 naive samples were CD45RO-negative cells positively selected for CCR7, giving a CD45RA+CCR7+ population that excluded TemRA cells. The donors were healthy, HIV-negative adults with no recently reported acute infections or vaccinations. All donors were Caucasian adults living in Nashville, Tennessee, USA. Blood was collected by leukapheresis, and PBMCs were isolated by Ficoll-Histopaque density gradient centrifugation and then cryopreserved in liquid nitrogen vapor phase. Analytical flow cytometry was used to check the purity and quantity of each magnetically sorted T cell population. From each sorted fraction, genomic DNA was isolated and quantified by UV absorbance on a Nanodrop 2000c.

TCR CDR3 regions were amplified from genomic DNA by multiplex PCR using the deep immunoSEQ assay. Extracted genomic DNA from each cell subset was distributed evenly across all wells of several immunoSEQ 96-well plates, and each plate was treated as a replicate. For sorted subsets, approximately 0.2 ug of genomic DNA, equivalent to 25,000 to 35,000 T cell genomes, went into each replicate PCR. Purified libraries were quantified with a Qubit 3.0 fluorometer, sized on a Bioanalyzer 2100, and re-quantified with the KAPA Library Quantification kit. Every immunoSEQ 96-well plate was sequenced on a separate single-read 150-cycle Illumina NextSeq 550 flow cell. In the paper's pipeline: Because the immunoSEQ output included only junctional sequences and no quality scores, the filtering could not be the same as the filtering used for full-length reads. To assign V/J genes and CDR3, sequences were annotated against IMGT germline references using PyIR, a Python wrapper for IgBLAST v1.9. Reads were removed for weak V/J assignments (E-value above 1e-6), missing CDR3, stop codons, out-of-frame junctions, or ambiguous translated residues. A V3J clonotype was defined by an identical inferred V gene, J gene, and CDR3 amino acid sequence. Percentage overlap between repertoires was calculated by dividing the number of shared unique clonotypes by the size of the smaller repertoire. Three approaches were used to assess repertoire richness: RTK rarefaction, the Chao1 estimator, and Recon v2.1 estimates of unobserved clonotypes. Generation probabilities for all TCRbeta clonotypes obtained by the gDNA method from several donors were computed using OLGA. Not all clones reach the TCRdb copy of this immuneACCESS table, which keeps in-frame sequences only. Checked studies attribute under half of the gap to unresolved V genes and leave the rest unexplained. D and trimming come from the DNA, and the V and J calls and clone size come from that table. The sample yields about 2.1 million clones; 85% to 95% were counted once. The ten largest account for about 1.7% of the sample.

The rearranged segments are TRBV28 and TRBJ2-7; no D gene can be assigned with confidence. Sequenced sample: naive CD8+ T cells from PBMCs. The cell subset or site label, as the study defines it: CD45RA+CCR7+. The TCR originated in a young man in good health. Some clones in this sample may be carry-over from other donors' samples. The CDR3 in this case is CASSNSYEQYF. The sequence in DNA is TGTGCCAGCAGCAATTCGTACGAGCAGTACTTC.